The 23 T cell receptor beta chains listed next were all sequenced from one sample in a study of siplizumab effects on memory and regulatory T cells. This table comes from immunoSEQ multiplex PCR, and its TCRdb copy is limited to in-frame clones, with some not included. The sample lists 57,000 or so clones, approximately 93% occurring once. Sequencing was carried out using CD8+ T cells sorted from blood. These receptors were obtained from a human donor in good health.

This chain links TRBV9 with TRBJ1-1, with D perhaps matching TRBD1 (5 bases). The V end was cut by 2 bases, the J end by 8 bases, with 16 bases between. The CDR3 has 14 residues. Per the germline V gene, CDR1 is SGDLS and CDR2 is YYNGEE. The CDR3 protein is CASSVEPGRGEAFF. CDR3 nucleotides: TGTGCCAGCAGCGTGGAGCCGGGGAGGGGAGAAGCTTTCTTT.

The CDR3: CASRKVSGGTHNEQFF. The CDR3 DNA follows: TGTGCCAGCAGAAAGGTCTCTGGGGGTACCCACAATGAGCAGTTCTTC. This chain connects TRBV11-3 to TRBJ2-1; D may correspond to TRBD1 or TRBD2 (5 bases each). With 6 bases removed from V and 5 bases from J, the gap between germline ends came to 20 bases. Germline V CDR1 and CDR2: SGHNT, YENEEA. The length of the CDR3 is 16 residues. The full variable domain, in which reference TRBV11-3 and TRBJ2-1 provide the parts outside the CDR3, is EAGVVQSPRYKIIEKKQPVAFWCNPISGHNTLYWYLQNLGQGPELLIRYENEEAVDDSQLPKDRFSAERLKGVDSTLKIQPAELGDSAVYLCASRKVSGGTHNEQFFGPGTRLTVL.

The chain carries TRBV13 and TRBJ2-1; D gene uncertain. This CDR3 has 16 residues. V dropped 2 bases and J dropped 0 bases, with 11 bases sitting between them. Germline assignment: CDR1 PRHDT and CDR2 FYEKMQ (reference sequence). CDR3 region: CASSLQLGSSYNEQFF. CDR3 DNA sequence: TGTGCCAGCAGCTTACAATTGGGAAGCTCCTACAATGAGCAGTTCTTC.

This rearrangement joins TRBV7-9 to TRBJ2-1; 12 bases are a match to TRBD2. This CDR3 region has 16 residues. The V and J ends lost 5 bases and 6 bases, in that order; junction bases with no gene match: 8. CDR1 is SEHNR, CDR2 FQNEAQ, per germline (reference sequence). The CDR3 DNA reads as TGTGCCAGCAGCGCCCCTAGCGGGAGGGCCGCCAATGAGCAGTTCTTC. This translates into CASSAPSGRAANEQFF.

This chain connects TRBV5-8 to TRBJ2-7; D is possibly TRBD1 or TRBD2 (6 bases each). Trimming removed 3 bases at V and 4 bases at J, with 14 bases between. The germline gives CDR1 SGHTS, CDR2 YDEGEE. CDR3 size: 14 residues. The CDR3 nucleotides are TGTGCCAGCAGCTACTCCACAGGGAGGTACGAGCAGTACTTC. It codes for CASSYSTGRYEQYF. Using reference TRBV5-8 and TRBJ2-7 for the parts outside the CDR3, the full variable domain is EAGVTQSPTHLIKTRGQQATLRCSPISGHTSVYWYQQALGLGLQFLLWYDEGEERNRGNFPPRFSGRQFPNYSSELNVNALELEDSALYLCASSYSTGRYEQYFGPGTRLTVT.

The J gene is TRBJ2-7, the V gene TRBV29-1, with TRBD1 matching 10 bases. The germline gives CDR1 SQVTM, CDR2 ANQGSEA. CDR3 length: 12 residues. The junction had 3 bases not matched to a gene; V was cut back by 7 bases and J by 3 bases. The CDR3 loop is CSGGQGNYEQYF. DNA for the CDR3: TGCAGCGGGGGACAGGGGAACTACGAGCAGTACTTC.

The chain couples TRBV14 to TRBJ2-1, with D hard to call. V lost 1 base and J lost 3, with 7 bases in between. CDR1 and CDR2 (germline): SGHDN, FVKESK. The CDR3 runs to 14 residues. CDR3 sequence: CASSQVDNYNEQFF. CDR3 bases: TGTGCCAGCAGCCAAGTTGACAACTACAATGAGCAGTTCTTC.

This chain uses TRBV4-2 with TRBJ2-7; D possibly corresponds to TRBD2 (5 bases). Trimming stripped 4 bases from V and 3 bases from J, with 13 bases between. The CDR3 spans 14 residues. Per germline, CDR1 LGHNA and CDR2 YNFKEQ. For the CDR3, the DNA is TGTGCCAGCAGCCCTTCAAGGAGCGGCTACGAGCAGTACTTC. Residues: CASSPSRSGYEQYF.

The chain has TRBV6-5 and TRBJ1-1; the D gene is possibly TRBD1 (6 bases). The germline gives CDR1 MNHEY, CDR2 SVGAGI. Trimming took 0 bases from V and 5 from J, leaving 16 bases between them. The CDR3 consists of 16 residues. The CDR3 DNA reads TGTGCCAGCAGTTACTCGACAGGCAGGGGTGAAACTGAAGCTTTCTTT. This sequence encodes CASSYSTGRGETEAFF.

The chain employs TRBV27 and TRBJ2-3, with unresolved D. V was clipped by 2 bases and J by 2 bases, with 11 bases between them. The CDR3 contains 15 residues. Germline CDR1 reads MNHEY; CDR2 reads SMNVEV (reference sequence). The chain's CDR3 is CASSLGLPLTDTQYF. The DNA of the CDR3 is TGTGCCAGCAGTTTAGGGCTGCCGCTCACAGATACGCAGTATTTT.

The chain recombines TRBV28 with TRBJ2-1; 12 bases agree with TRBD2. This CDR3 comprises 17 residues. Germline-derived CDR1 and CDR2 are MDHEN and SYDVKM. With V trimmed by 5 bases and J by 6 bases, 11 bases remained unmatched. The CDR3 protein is CASSRTSGKSSVNEQFF. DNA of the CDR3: TGTGCCAGCAGTCGGACTAGCGGGAAGTCGTCGGTCAATGAGCAGTTCTTC. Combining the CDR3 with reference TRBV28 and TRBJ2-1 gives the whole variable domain DVKVTQSSRYLVKRTGEKVFLECVQDMDHENMFWYRQDPGLGLRLIYFSYDVKMKEKGDIPEGYSVSREKKERFSLILESASTNQTSMYLCASSRTSGKSSVNEQFFGPGTRLTVL.

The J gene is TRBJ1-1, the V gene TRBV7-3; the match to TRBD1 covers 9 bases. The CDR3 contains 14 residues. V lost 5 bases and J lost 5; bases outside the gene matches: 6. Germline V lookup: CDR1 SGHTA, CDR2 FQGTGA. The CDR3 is CASSPGTGHTEAFF. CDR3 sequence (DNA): TGTGCCAGCAGCCCGGGGACAGGGCATACTGAAGCTTTCTTT.

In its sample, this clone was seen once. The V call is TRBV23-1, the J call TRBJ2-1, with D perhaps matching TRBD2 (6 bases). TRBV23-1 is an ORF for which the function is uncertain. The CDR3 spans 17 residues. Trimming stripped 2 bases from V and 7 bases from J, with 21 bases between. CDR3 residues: CASSQKWFREIGNEQFF. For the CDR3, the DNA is TGCGCCAGCAGTCAAAAGTGGTTTCGGGAGATCGGGAATGAGCAGTTCTTC.

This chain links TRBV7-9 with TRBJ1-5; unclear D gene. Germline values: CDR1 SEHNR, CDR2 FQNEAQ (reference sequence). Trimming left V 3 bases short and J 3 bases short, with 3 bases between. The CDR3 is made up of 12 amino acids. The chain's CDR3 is CASSFANQPQHF. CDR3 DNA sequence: TGTGCCAGCAGCTTCGCCAATCAGCCCCAGCATTTT. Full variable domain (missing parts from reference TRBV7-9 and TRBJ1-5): DTGVSQNPRHKITKRGQNVTFRCDPISEHNRLYWYRQTLGQGPEFLTYFQNEAQLEKSRLLSDRFSAERPKGSFSTLEIQRTEQGDSAMYLCASSFANQPQHFGDGTRLSIL.

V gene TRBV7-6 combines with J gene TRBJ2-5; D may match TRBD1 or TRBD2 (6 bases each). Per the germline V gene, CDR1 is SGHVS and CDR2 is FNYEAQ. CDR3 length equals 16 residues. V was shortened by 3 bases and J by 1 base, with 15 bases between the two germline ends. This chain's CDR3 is CASSFNKGGTQETQYF. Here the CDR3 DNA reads TGTGCCAGCAGCTTTAACAAGGGGGGCACCCAAGAGACCCAGTACTTC.

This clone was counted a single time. The CDR3 here is CSALAGGNTDTQYF. Here the CDR3 DNA reads TGCAGCGCCCTAGCGGGGGGGAACACAGATACGCAGTATTTT. This chain links TRBV29-1 with TRBJ2-3, with 12 bases matching TRBD2. In germline, CDR1 is SQVTM, CDR2 ANQGSEA. The CDR3 sequence is 14 residues long. V lost 7 bases and J lost 2; bases outside the gene matches: 4.

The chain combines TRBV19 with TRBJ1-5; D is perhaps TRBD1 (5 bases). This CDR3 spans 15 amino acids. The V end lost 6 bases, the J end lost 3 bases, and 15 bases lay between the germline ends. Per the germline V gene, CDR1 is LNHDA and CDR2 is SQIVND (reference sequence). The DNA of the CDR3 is TGTGCCAGTAGCTCACTGGACAACGACAATCAGCCCCAGCATTTT. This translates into CASSSLDNDNQPQHF.

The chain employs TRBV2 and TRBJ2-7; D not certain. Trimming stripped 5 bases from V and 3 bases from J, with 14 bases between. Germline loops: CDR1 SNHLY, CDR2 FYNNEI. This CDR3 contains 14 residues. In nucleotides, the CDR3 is TGTGCCAGCAGTCTGACCCACCAGAACTACGAGCAGTACTTC. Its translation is CASSLTHQNYEQYF.

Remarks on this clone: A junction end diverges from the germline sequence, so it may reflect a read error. The CDR3 sequence: CSAEPTQETQYF. In DNA form, the CDR3 reads TGCAGCGCTGAACCAACCCAAGAGACCCAGTACTTC. The V call is TRBV29-1, the J call TRBJ2-5; no definite D call. The CDR3 runs 12 residues. The germline CDR1 and CDR2 sequences are SQVTM and ANQGSEA.

The CDR3 reads CASSDSTSGSSEQYF. CDR3 sequence (DNA): TGTGCCAGCAGTGACTCGACTAGCGGGAGTTCCGAGCAGTACTTC. J is TRBJ2-7 and V is TRBV6-4; 12 bases are a match to TRBD2. Per germline, CDR1 MRHNA and CDR2 SNTAGT. The CDR3 is 15 amino acids. Trimming at V came to 0 bases and at J to 6 bases, leaving 3 bases not matched to a gene.

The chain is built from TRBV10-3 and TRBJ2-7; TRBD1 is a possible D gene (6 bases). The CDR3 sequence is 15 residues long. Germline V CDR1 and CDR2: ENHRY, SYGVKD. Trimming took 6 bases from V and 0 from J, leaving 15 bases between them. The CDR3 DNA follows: TGTGCCATCAGATCCGGGACACTAAGCTCCTACGAGCAGTACTTC. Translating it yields CAIRSGTLSSYEQYF.

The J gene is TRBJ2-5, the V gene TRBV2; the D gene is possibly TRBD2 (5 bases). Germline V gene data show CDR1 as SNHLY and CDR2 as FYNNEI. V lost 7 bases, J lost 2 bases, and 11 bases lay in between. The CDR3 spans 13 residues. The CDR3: CASNRGRQETQYF. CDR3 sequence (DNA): TGTGCCAGCAACCGGGGTAGACAAGAGACCCAGTACTTC.

CDR3: CASSYESVSGELFF. As DNA, the CDR3 is TGTGCCAGCAGTTACGAAAGTGTATCCGGGGAGCTGTTTTTT. The V and J genes are TRBV6-5 and TRBJ2-2; D gene unclear. The CDR3 covers 14 residues. CDR1 and CDR2 from the germline V gene are MNHEY and SVGAGI. The ends were cut back, 2 bases at V and 6 bases at J, with 10 bases in the middle.